The rows below give T cell receptor beta chains drawn from one sample of a study of blood T cell repertoires in COVID-19. Repertoires were generated with immunoSEQ multiplex PCR, while TCRdb's copy carries only in-frame clones and drops some. The sample holds almost 250,000 clones; about 89% are singletons and the top ten take 1.5% to 2%. The sample comprised peripheral blood. These receptors all stem from a woman aged 60 to 75 who had recovered from COVID-19. CDR3s include the opening cysteine and the closing phenylalanine or tryptophan. D genes are given only for firm matches. Clone size appears in some rows only: once, few, many, or a class for an expanded clone.

CDR3 protein: CASSPRGQDTEAFF; CDR3 DNA: TGTGCCAGCTCACCCAGGGGGCAGGACACTGAAGCTTTCTTT; D gene: TRBD1; J gene: TRBJ1-1; V gene: TRBV18; clone size: few
CDR3 protein: CASSQDLARETEAFF; CDR3 DNA: TGTGCCAGCAGCCAAGATTTAGCGCGGGAAACTGAAGCTTTCTTT; D gene: -; J gene: TRBJ1-1; V gene: TRBV3-1/TRBV3-2; clone size: -
CDR3 protein: CASSVDRDTQYF; CDR3 DNA: TGTGCCAGCAGTGTAGATCGTGATACGCAGTATTTT; D gene: -; J gene: TRBJ2-3; V gene: TRBV9; clone size: -
CDR3 protein: CASSLLSLNLQYF; CDR3 DNA: TGTGCCAGCAGCTTGTTGAGCCTAAACCTGCAGTATTTT; D gene: -; J gene: TRBJ2-3; V gene: TRBV5-4; clone size: -
CDR3 protein: CASNVPAEVYGYTF; CDR3 DNA: TGTGCCAGCAACGTCCCGGCGGAGGTCTATGGCTACACCTTC; D gene: -; J gene: TRBJ1-2; V gene: TRBV7-2; clone size: -
CDR3 protein: CASSVAEGQGQSPLHF; CDR3 DNA: TGTGCCAGCAGCGTAGCTGAAGGACAGGGTCAGTCACCCCTCCACTTT; D gene: TRBD1; J gene: TRBJ1-6; V gene: TRBV9; clone size: -
CDR3 protein: CASSTGGGQPQHF; CDR3 DNA: TGTGCCAGCAGTACAGGGGGCGGGCAGCCCCAGCATTTT; D gene: TRBD1; J gene: TRBJ1-5; V gene: TRBV6-5; clone size: few
CDR3 protein: CASSRSSATNEKLFF; CDR3 DNA: TGTGCCAGCTCACGCTCGTCGGCAACTAATGAAAAACTGTTTTTT; D gene: -; J gene: TRBJ1-4; V gene: TRBV18; clone size: -
CDR3 protein: CASRALAGSTDTQYF; CDR3 DNA: TGTGCCAGTAGAGCACTAGCGGGAAGCACAGATACGCAGTATTTT; D gene: TRBD2; J gene: TRBJ2-3; V gene: TRBV19; clone size: -
CDR3 protein: CASSSPSGPGTDTQYF; CDR3 DNA: TGTGCCAGCAGTTCACCTAGCGGACCAGGCACAGATACGCAGTATTTT; D gene: TRBD2; J gene: TRBJ2-3; V gene: TRBV28; clone size: -
CDR3 protein: CASSASTNQPQHF; CDR3 DNA: TGTGCCAGCAGTGCCAGTACGAATCAGCCCCAGCATTTT; D gene: -; J gene: TRBJ1-5; V gene: TRBV2; clone size: -
CDR3 protein: CASKWGPGSPLHF; CDR3 DNA: TGTGCCAGCAAGTGGGGGCCGGGTTCACCCCTCCACTTT; D gene: -; J gene: TRBJ1-6; V gene: TRBV6-5; clone size: -
CDR3 protein: CASSRPRETGELFF; CDR3 DNA: TGTGCCAGCAGCCGACCCAGGGAAACCGGGGAGCTGTTTTTT; D gene: -; J gene: TRBJ2-2; V gene: TRBV7-9; clone size: -
CDR3 protein: CASSLARGIHGYTF; CDR3 DNA: TGTGCCAGCAGCTTAGCACGCGGGATCCATGGCTACACCTTC; D gene: -; J gene: TRBJ1-2; V gene: TRBV11-1; clone size: -
CDR3 protein: CASRLDIQENTEAFF; CDR3 DNA: TGTGCCAGCCGGCTGGATATTCAGGAGAACACTGAAGCTTTCTTT; D gene: -; J gene: TRBJ1-1; V gene: TRBV2; clone size: few
CDR3 protein: CASSQLTRNTIYF; CDR3 DNA: TGTGCCAGCAGCCAACTAACTCGAAACACCATATATTTT; D gene: -; J gene: TRBJ1-3; V gene: TRBV3-1/TRBV3-2; clone size: few
CDR3 protein: CASSLGASSLAGETQYF; CDR3 DNA: TGCGCCAGCAGCTTGGGGGCTAGTTCGCTCGCGGGGGAGACCCAGTACTTC; D gene: -; J gene: TRBJ2-5; V gene: TRBV5-1; clone size: -
CDR3 protein: CASSQTGSYEQYF; CDR3 DNA: TGTGCCAGTAGCCAAACGGGTTCCTACGAGCAGTACTTC; D gene: -; J gene: TRBJ2-7; V gene: TRBV19; clone size: -
CDR3 protein: CASSFGVGADTQYF; CDR3 DNA: TGCGCCAGCAGCTTCGGGGTTGGAGCAGATACGCAGTATTTT; D gene: -; J gene: TRBJ2-3; V gene: TRBV5-1; clone size: -
CDR3 protein: CASSQGGRGNTIYF; CDR3 DNA: TGTGCCAGCAGCCAAGGAGGGAGAGGAAACACCATATATTTT; D gene: -; J gene: TRBJ1-3; V gene: TRBV3-1/TRBV3-2; clone size: -
CDR3 protein: CASTIPQVIYGYTF; CDR3 DNA: TGTGCCAGCACAATACCACAGGTTATCTATGGCTACACCTTC; D gene: -; J gene: TRBJ1-2; V gene: TRBV7-9; clone size: few
CDR3 protein: CASSSGGGYGYTF; CDR3 DNA: TGTGCCAGCAGTTCAGGGGGCGGGTATGGCTACACCTTC; D gene: TRBD1; J gene: TRBJ1-2; V gene: TRBV27; clone size: -
CDR3 protein: CASSRGAYGYTF; CDR3 DNA: TGCGCCAGCAGCCGGGGGGCGTATGGCTACACCTTC; D gene: -; J gene: TRBJ1-2; V gene: TRBV5-1; clone size: -
CDR3 protein: CASSRLAWRADTQYF; CDR3 DNA: TGTGCCAGCAGCAGACTAGCATGGCGAGCAGATACGCAGTATTTT; D gene: TRBD2; J gene: TRBJ2-3; V gene: TRBV7-3; clone size: -
CDR3 protein: CASRAEGYGYTF; CDR3 DNA: TGTGCCAGCAGAGCGGAGGGCTATGGCTACACCTTC; D gene: -; J gene: TRBJ1-2; V gene: TRBV2; clone size: once
CDR3 protein: CASSLFLASSYNEQFF; CDR3 DNA: TGTGCCAGCAGTTTATTCCTAGCGAGCTCCTACAATGAGCAGTTCTTC; D gene: -; J gene: TRBJ2-1; V gene: TRBV27; clone size: -
CDR3 protein: CASSAPGAGGNSPLHF; CDR3 DNA: TGTGCCAGCAGCGCCCCTGGGGCAGGGGGAAATTCACCCCTCCACTTT; D gene: TRBD1; J gene: TRBJ1-6; V gene: TRBV9; clone size: few
CDR3 protein: CASSFEAGVGNTEAFF; CDR3 DNA: TGTGCCAGCAGCTTCGAGGCCGGGGTCGGGAACACTGAAGCTTTCTTT; D gene: -; J gene: TRBJ1-1; V gene: TRBV7-3; clone size: -
CDR3 protein: CASSQEVQPQPQHF; CDR3 DNA: TGTGCCAGCAGCCAAGAAGTACAACCCCAGCCCCAGCATTTT; D gene: -; J gene: TRBJ1-5; V gene: TRBV3-1/TRBV3-2; clone size: -